The 30 T cell receptor beta chains below all came from one sample that was sequenced in a study of blood T cell repertoires in COVID-19. Assay used: immunoSEQ multiplex PCR; TCRdb lists only in-frame clones, some missing. This sample has approximately 94,000 clones; approximately 82% occur once, and the top ten carry around 25%. The specimen sequenced was peripheral blood. These TCRs come from a man aged 60 to 75 with acute or convalescent COVID-19.

The chain uses TRBV30 and TRBJ1-2; 8 bases map to TRBD1. The CDR3 has 13 amino acids. Germline V gene data show CDR1 as GTSNPN and CDR2 as SVGIG (reference sequence). V lost 5 bases to trimming and J lost 4 bases; unmatched junction nucleotides: 6. The CDR3 DNA reads TGTGCCTGGGGGACAGGTTCCGCCTATGGCTACACCTTC. Translated, it gives CAWGTGSAYGYTF. Drawing the rest from reference TRBV30 and TRBJ1-2, the complete variable domain is SQTIHQWPATLVQPVGSPLSLECTVEGTSNPNLYWYRQAAGRGLQLLFYSVGIGQISSEVPQNLSASRPQDRQFILSSKKLLLSDSGFYLCAWGTGSAYGYTFGSGTRLTVV.

This rearrangement joins TRBV7-8 to TRBJ1-1; D is unresolved. The CDR3 runs 12 residues. Germline V gives CDR1 SGHVS, CDR2 FQNEAQ. The ends were cut back, 2 bases at V and 5 bases at J, with 6 bases in the middle. CDR3 residues: CASSLYETEAFF. The CDR3 region has the DNA TGTGCCAGCAGCTTATATGAGACTGAAGCTTTCTTT.

The chain combines TRBV19 with TRBJ2-1, with 7 bases aligning to TRBD2. V lost 3 bases and J lost 9; bases outside the gene matches: 5. This CDR3 spans 13 amino acids. CDR1 and CDR2 from the germline V gene are LNHDA and SQIVND (reference sequence). Here the CDR3 reads CASSIRGVGEQFF. The CDR3, as DNA: TGTGCCAGTAGTATCCGGGGGGTGGGTGAGCAGTTCTTC.

The chain is built from TRBV29-1 and TRBJ2-3; no reliable D call. The germline V gene has CDR1 SQVTM and CDR2 ANQGSEA. This CDR3 contains 10 residues. The V end lost 6 bases, the J end lost 6 bases, and 7 bases lay between the germline ends. CDR3 nucleotides: TGCAGCGTAACCAGGGATACGCAGTATTTT. Its protein is CSVTRDTQYF.

The chain employs TRBV6-4 and TRBJ1-2; 9 nucleotides agree with TRBD1. The junction had 6 bases not matched to a gene; V was cut back by 6 bases and J by 7 bases. Germline V gene sequence: CDR1 MRHNA, CDR2 SNTAGT. This CDR3 contains 13 residues. The CDR3 nucleotides read TGTGCCAGCAGGGGACAGGGTATGTCTGGCTACACCTTC. This gives the protein CASRGQGMSGYTF.

The chain uses TRBV5-5 and TRBJ2-7; TRBD1 matches 8 bases. Per the germline V gene, CDR1 is SGHKS and CDR2 is YYEKEE (reference sequence). CDR3 length: 15 amino acids. J gave up 9 bases and V 2 bases, and 13 bases lay outside the gene matches. CDR3 amino acids: CASSFGPGQVEGQYV. In DNA form, the CDR3 reads TGTGCCAGCAGCTTTGGCCCGGGACAGGTAGAAGGGCAGTACGTC.

The rearrangement links TRBV27 to TRBJ2-6; TRBD1 matches 8 bases. Looked up from germline, CDR1 is MNHEY and CDR2 is SMNVEV (reference sequence). This CDR3 has 19 amino acids. Germline trimming cut 5 bases from V and 1 base from J; bases unmatched to any gene: 13. The CDR3 region has the DNA TGTGCCAGCAGTGACCGACAGGGGACGTTTGCATCTGGGGCCAACGTCCTGACTTTC. This translates into CASSDRQGTFASGANVLTF.

J is TRBJ2-2 and V is TRBV30; possibly TRBD1 for D (5 bases). CDR1 is GTSNPN and CDR2 is SVGIG in the germline V gene (reference sequence). This CDR3 spans 13 amino acids. Trimming stripped 8 bases from V and 2 bases from J, with 12 bases between. DNA of the CDR3: TGTGCCCGGCTTCAGGGAAACACCGGGGAGCTGTTTTTT. Amino acids: CARLQGNTGELFF.

This clone was seen only once. V and J are TRBV15 and TRBJ1-6; a weak D match, TRBD1 (5 bases). Germline V lookup: CDR1 LNHNV, CDR2 YYDKDF (reference sequence). The CDR3 is made up of 15 amino acids. V was clipped by 0 bases and J by 7 bases, with 10 bases between them. CDR3 in amino acids: CATSRDGRVNSPLHF. In nucleotides, the CDR3 is TGTGCCACCAGCAGAGACGGCAGGGTGAATTCACCCCTCCACTTT.

This rearrangement joins TRBV5-4 to TRBJ1-6, with D possibly TRBD1 on 6 matching bases. CDR1 is SGHNT and CDR2 is YYREEE in the germline V gene (reference sequence). V gave up 5 bases and J gave up 9 bases, with 18 bases separating them. The CDR3 is 15 residues long. CDR3 in amino acids: CASRDETGSSSPLHF. The DNA for the CDR3 is TGTGCCAGCAGAGACGAAACAGGGAGCTCTTCACCCCTCCACTTT.

This chain uses TRBV9 with TRBJ1-1; D is undetermined. The length of the CDR3 is 12 residues. CDR1 is SGDLS, CDR2 YYNGEE, per germline. V gave up 0 bases and J gave up 7 bases, with 7 bases separating them. The CDR3 DNA reads TGTGCCAGCAGCGTAGATAACGGTGAAGCTTTCTTT. This gives the protein CASSVDNGEAFF.

This rearrangement joins TRBV19 to TRBJ2-5; 9 bases are a match to TRBD1. Trimming cost V 6 bases and J 3 bases; bases outside gene matches: 17. CDR1 is LNHDA and CDR2 is SQIVND in the germline V gene (reference sequence). CDR3 size: 18 residues. The CDR3: CASSQGGARTGVKETQYF. CDR3 DNA sequence: TGTGCCAGTAGCCAAGGGGGGGCTAGGACAGGGGTTAAAGAGACCCAGTACTTC.

V usage is TRBV5-6 and J usage is TRBJ1-1; TRBD1 is a possible D gene (5 bases). From germline, CDR1 is SGHDT and CDR2 YYEEEE. The CDR3 is 16 amino acids. The V gene lost 0 bases and the J gene lost 4 bases, with 16 bases spanning the gap. The CDR3 is CASSLEPGAGGTEAFF. CDR3 DNA sequence: TGTGCCAGCAGCTTGGAACCTGGGGCCGGGGGCACTGAAGCTTTCTTT.

This clone was detected once. This rearrangement joins TRBV4-1 to TRBJ2-5, with TRBD1 matching over 7 bases. The junction had 12 bases not matched to a gene; V was cut back by 3 bases and J by 5 bases. Germline CDR1 reads MGHRA; CDR2 reads YSYEKL. This CDR3 contains 16 residues. The CDR3 sequence: CASSQSGTGAEETQYF. CDR3 in DNA: TGCGCCAGCAGCCAGAGCGGAACAGGGGCGGAGGAGACCCAGTACTTC.

The V call is TRBV6-5, the J call TRBJ1-2; D not certain. The germline CDR1 and CDR2 sequences are MNHEY and SVGAGI. V gave up 2 bases and J gave up 4 bases, with 14 bases separating them. CDR3 length equals 15 residues. DNA for the CDR3: TGTGCCAGCAGTTACCAAAGTTATAGCGTCTATGGCTACACCTTC. Its translation is CASSYQSYSVYGYTF.

The V gene is TRBV5-1, the J gene TRBJ1-3; maybe TRBD1 (5 bases). The CDR3 extends over 15 amino acids. Looked up from germline, CDR1 is SGHRS and CDR2 is YFSETQ. Trimming took 4 bases from V and 4 from J, leaving 15 bases between them. DNA of the CDR3: TGCGCCAGCAGCCCCGGGACTCAAGGCGGAAACACCATATATTTT. It encodes CASSPGTQGGNTIYF.

J is TRBJ1-5 and V is TRBV6-5; TRBD1 might be the D (5 bases). Germline lookup yields CDR1 MNHEY and CDR2 SVGAGI. V lost 6 bases, J lost 9 bases, and 21 bases lay in between. The CDR3 contains 15 residues. CDR3 sequence (DNA): TGTGCCAGCAGACTTGGGACTCCCGGATTAGTGCCCCAGCATTTT. As protein: CASRLGTPGLVPQHF.

The rearrangement links TRBV5-1 to TRBJ1-2, with D hard to call. From germline, CDR1 is SGHRS and CDR2 YFSETQ. The CDR3 runs to 12 residues. V dropped 0 bases and J dropped 4 bases, with 4 bases sitting between them. CDR3: CASSLDTYGYTF. The CDR3 DNA follows: TGCGCCAGCAGCTTGGACACCTATGGCTACACCTTC. Based on the CDR3 plus reference TRBV5-1 and TRBJ1-2, the full variable domain is KAGVTQTPRYLIKTRGQQVTLSCSPISGHRSVSWYQQTPGQGLQFLFEYFSETQRNKGNFPGRFSGRQFSNSRSEMNVSTLELGDSALYLCASSLDTYGYTFGSGTRLTVV.

The rearrangement joins TRBV2 to TRBJ1-1, with a tentative D call TRBD1 (5 bases). The CDR3 totals 13 residues. CDR1 is SNHLY and CDR2 is FYNNEI in the germline V gene. The germline V and J ends were trimmed by 5 bases and 5 bases, with 12 bases remaining between them. DNA of the CDR3: TGTGCCAGCAGTCCCAGGGTCGGTACTGAAGCTTTCTTT. It is translated as CASSPRVGTEAFF.

The chain is built from TRBV5-1 and TRBJ2-6, with D maybe TRBD1 (5 bases). Germline V gene data show CDR1 as SGHRS and CDR2 as YFSETQ. V dropped 4 bases and J dropped 0 bases, with 14 bases sitting between them. The CDR3 loop spans 17 amino acids. For the CDR3, the DNA is TGCGCCAGCAGCCTCACAGGTTCTGGCTCTGGGGCCAACGTCCTGACTTTC. It translates to CASSLTGSGSGANVLTF.

This chain joins TRBV29-1 and TRBJ2-1, with 8 bases lining up with TRBD2. In germline, CDR1 is SQVTM, CDR2 ANQGSEA. The CDR3 has 14 amino acids. Trimming cost V 4 bases and J 7 bases; bases outside gene matches: 9. This CDR3 reads CSVVGRGVHNEQFF. The CDR3 nucleotides read TGCAGCGTTGTTGGGCGGGGGGTACATAATGAGCAGTTCTTC.

This clone was picked up a small number of times. The chain has TRBV6-5 and TRBJ1-2, with 8 bases lining up with TRBD1. V shed 0 bases and J 7 bases; nucleotides not matched to a gene: 10. Germline assignment: CDR1 MNHEY and CDR2 SVGAGI. The CDR3 has 16 residues. The CDR3 here is CASSYSRQGAIGGYTF. For the CDR3, the DNA is TGTGCCAGCAGTTACTCTCGGCAGGGGGCAATAGGTGGCTACACCTTC.

This rearrangement joins TRBV7-9 to TRBJ2-5, with D possibly matching TRBD1 (5 bases). The V gene's germline CDR1 is SEHNR and CDR2 FQNEAQ (reference sequence). The CDR3 spans 15 residues. With 5 bases removed from V and 0 bases from J, the gap between germline ends came to 13 bases. The chain's CDR3 is CASSVGRGDQETQYF. The CDR3 DNA is TGTGCCAGCAGCGTAGGTAGGGGTGACCAAGAGACCCAGTACTTC. The variable domain in full, with the rest retrieved from reference TRBV7-9 and TRBJ2-5, is DTGVSQNPRHKITKRGQNVTFRCDPISEHNRLYWYRQTLGQGPEFLTYFQNEAQLEKSRLLSDRFSAERPKGSFSTLEIQRTEQGDSAMYLCASSVGRGDQETQYFGPGTRLLVL.

The chain joins TRBV4-1 to TRBJ1-3, with D perhaps TRBD1 (6 bases). CDR1 is MGHRA and CDR2 is YSYEKL in the germline V gene. V was clipped by 3 bases and J by 2 bases, with 17 bases between them. The CDR3 length is 17 residues. In DNA, the CDR3 is TGCGCCAGCAGCCACCCGCTAGTGGCAGGGGCTGGAAACACCATATATTTT. It specifies CASSHPLVAGAGNTIYF.

This clone was seen only once. The chain recombines TRBV4-2 with TRBJ2-7; 8 bases are a match to TRBD2. Germline values: CDR1 LGHNA, CDR2 YNFKEQ. The CDR3 spans 14 residues. V lost 3 bases to trimming and J lost 2 bases; unmatched junction nucleotides: 3. CDR3 sequence (DNA): TGTGCCAGCAGCCAGCAGCGGGGGACCTACGAGCAGTACTTC. It yields the protein CASSQQRGTYEQYF.

DNA for the CDR3: TGTGCCAGCAGTCTTGGGGGCCCTTCTGACGAGCAGTACTTC. Its protein is CASSLGGPSDEQYF. The rearrangement joins TRBV6-6 to TRBJ2-7, with D possibly being TRBD1 (6 bases). The CDR3 covers 14 residues. Per germline, CDR1 MNHNY and CDR2 SVGAGI (reference sequence). V shed 5 bases and J shed 5 bases, with 16 bases lying between them.

V and J are TRBV6-6 and TRBJ2-7; D call uncertain. Deletions cut 6 bases from V and 2 bases from J, with 8 bases between. The CDR3 covers 12 residues. The germline V gene has CDR1 MNHNY and CDR2 SVGAGI (reference sequence). The CDR3 region is CASRAQTYEQYF. In nucleotides, the CDR3 is TGTGCCAGCAGGGCACAGACCTACGAGCAGTACTTC.

The V gene is TRBV3-1 (or the pseudogene TRBV3-2), the J gene TRBJ2-2, with 8 bases matching TRBD2. With V trimmed by 3 bases and J by 3 bases, 9 bases remained unmatched. Germline V gene sequence: CDR1 LGHDT, CDR2 YNNKEL (reference sequence). The CDR3 consists of 17 residues. The CDR3 region is CASSHPRGSGDTGELFF. CDR3 coding DNA: TGTGCCAGCAGCCACCCCCGGGGTAGCGGGGACACCGGGGAGCTGTTTTTT.

The rearrangement links TRBV14 to TRBJ1-3; possible D gene TRBD1, 5 bases. Per the germline V gene, CDR1 is SGHDN and CDR2 is FVKESK. V shed 2 bases and J shed 0 bases, with 11 bases lying between them. The CDR3 has 16 amino acids. The CDR3 region is CASSQFQGNSGNTIYF. The CDR3 nucleotides are TGTGCCAGCAGCCAATTCCAGGGAAACTCTGGAAACACCATATATTTT.

With respect to this clone: Compared with germline, one end of the junction differs, possibly owing to a read error. Other nucleotide sequences in the sample specify the same CDR3. The gene calls are TRBV24-1 and TRBJ2-3, with 9 bases aligning to TRBD1. Germline V CDR1 and CDR2: KGHDR, SFDVKD. CDR3 length: 16 amino acids. CDR3 amino acids: CATSRGTGYSTDTQYF. CDR3 DNA sequence: TGTGCCACCAGTCGTGGGACAGGGTACAGCACAGATACGCAATATTTT.